One sample yielded the 20 T cell receptor beta chains listed below, sequenced in a study of T cells in localized non-small cell lung cancer. Only in-frame clones appear in the TCRdb table, and some are missing; sequencing was by immunoSEQ multiplex PCR. The repertoire holds about 30,000 clones, with nearly 90% as singletons. This material consisted of peripheral blood, taken before any cancer treatment. Source of these receptors: a woman aged 40-69 years with stage I lung adenocarcinoma.

The rearrangement uses TRBV5-1 and TRBJ2-7; D unclear. The CDR3 sequence is 16 residues long. Trimming took 0 bases from V and 3 from J, leaving 16 bases between them. Germline V CDR1 and CDR2: SGHRS, YFSETQ. The CDR3 region is CASSLESWQAYYEQYF. The CDR3 bases are TGCGCCAGCAGCTTGGAGTCGTGGCAGGCCTACTACGAGCAGTACTTC.

The J gene is TRBJ2-7, the V gene TRBV29-1; D possibly corresponds to TRBD1 (5 bases). The V and J ends lost 4 bases and 6 bases respectively, with 16 bases between them. Germline V gene sequence: CDR1 SQVTM, CDR2 ANQGSEA. CDR3 length equals 13 residues. This CDR3 reads CSVVWQGTFEQYF. CDR3 nucleotides: TGCAGCGTTGTGTGGCAGGGCACTTTCGAGCAGTACTTC.

The J gene is TRBJ1-1, the V gene TRBV5-6; no firm D call. The CDR3 covers 13 residues. Germline CDR1 reads SGHDT; CDR2 reads YYEEEE. V lost 4 bases to trimming and J lost 11 bases, with 18 bases between them. The CDR3 DNA reads TGTGCCAGCAGCATCTACGGGTCGGTAGGCGCTTTCTTT. Its protein is CASSIYGSVGAFF.

The chain joins TRBV4-2 to TRBJ2-7, with 8 bases fitting TRBD1. Per the germline V gene, CDR1 is LGHNA and CDR2 is YNFKEQ. This CDR3 is 15 amino acids long. V was clipped by 2 bases and J by 2 bases; unmatched bases: 5. The CDR3 loop is CASSQNRDRTYEQYF. The CDR3 DNA follows: TGTGCCAGCAGCCAAAACCGGGACAGGACCTACGAGCAGTACTTC.

The chain couples TRBV28 to TRBJ1-2; the D gene is possibly TRBD1 (6 bases). CDR1 MDHEN and CDR2 SYDVKM come from the germline V gene. Trimming pared 4 bases from V and 3 bases from J, leaving 15 bases between. The CDR3 spans 15 residues. The CDR3 sequence: CASSSPTGKDYGYTF. The CDR3 coding sequence is TGTGCCAGCAGTTCCCCCACAGGGAAGGACTATGGCTACACCTTC.

V and J are TRBV11-2 and TRBJ2-5; D may match TRBD1 or TRBD2 (5 bases each). The CDR3 covers 16 residues. CDR1 and CDR2 (germline): SGHAT, FQNNGV. Between the trimmed V and J ends, which lost 5 bases and 4 bases, there was a span of 20 bases. The CDR3 protein is CASSPRAGTTRETQYF. The CDR3 DNA reads as TGTGCCAGCAGCCCCCGTGCCGGGACGACGAGAGAGACCCAGTACTTC.

The chain couples TRBV27 to TRBJ1-5, with 7 bases fitting TRBD1. Trimming took 5 bases from V and 11 from J; bases not matched to a gene: 12. Germline V gene sequence: CDR1 MNHEY, CDR2 SMNVEV (reference sequence). This CDR3 is 14 amino acids long. DNA for the CDR3: TGTGCCAGCAGTCCGGGGACAGATCCTTGGGCCCAGCATTTT. It is translated as CASSPGTDPWAQHF.

This clone was recorded only once. V gene TRBV19 combines with J gene TRBJ1-2, with D perhaps TRBD1 (5 bases). With 6 bases removed from V and 10 bases from J, the gap between germline ends came to 12 bases. Germline V CDR1 and CDR2: LNHDA, SQIVND (reference sequence). The CDR3 extends over 11 amino acids. Written as DNA, the CDR3 is TGTGCCAGTAGGCGACAGTACGTCTACACCTTC. It codes for CASRRQYVYTF. The full variable domain, in which reference TRBV19 and TRBJ1-2 provide the parts outside the CDR3, is DGGITQSPKYLFRKEGQNVTLSCEQNLNHDAMYWYRQDPGQGLRLIYYSQIVNDFQKGDIAEGYSVSREKKESFPLTVTSAQKNPTAFYLCASRRQYVYTFGSGTRLTVV.

This clone came up a few times. The V gene is TRBV28, the J gene TRBJ2-2; TRBD1 agrees at 8 bases. With 5 bases clipped from V and 4 bases from J, the junction kept 6 bases outside the gene matches. The germline V gene encodes CDR1 MDHEN and CDR2 SYDVKM. The CDR3 has 15 residues. CDR3 loop: CASSPEQGVTGELFF. Here the CDR3 DNA reads TGTGCCAGCAGTCCGGAACAGGGGGTCACCGGGGAGCTGTTTTTT.

This chain joins TRBV5-1 and TRBJ1-4; D unresolved. CDR1 is SGHRS and CDR2 is YFSETQ in the germline V gene. The CDR3 is 14 amino acids. Trimming took 1 base from V and 4 from J, leaving 8 bases between them. This chain's CDR3 is CASSLRYDNEKLFF. The CDR3 nucleotides are TGCGCCAGCAGCTTGCGCTATGATAATGAAAAACTGTTTTTT. The variable domain in full, completed from reference TRBV5-1 and TRBJ1-4, reads KAGVTQTPRYLIKTRGQQVTLSCSPISGHRSVSWYQQTPGQGLQFLFEYFSETQRNKGNFPGRFSGRQFSNSRSEMNVSTLELGDSALYLCASSLRYDNEKLFFGSGTQLSVL.

The chain joins TRBV7-8 to TRBJ2-6, with D possibly called TRBD1 or TRBD2 (5 bases each). V lost 3 bases and J 0 bases, leaving 6 bases between the germline ends. The CDR3 runs to 15 residues. The germline gives CDR1 SGHVS, CDR2 FQNEAQ. CDR3 protein: CASSLGDSGANVLTF. DNA of the CDR3: TGTGCCAGCAGCTTGGGGGACTCTGGGGCCAACGTCCTGACTTTC. The full variable domain, rest sourced from reference TRBV7-8 and TRBJ2-6, is GAGVSQSPRYKVAKRGQDVALRCDPISGHVSLFWYQQALGQGPEFLTYFQNEAQLDKSGLPSDRFFAERPEGSVSTLKIQRTQQEDSAVYLCASSLGDSGANVLTFGAGSRLTVL.

The J gene is TRBJ2-7, the V gene TRBV28, with D perhaps TRBD1 (6 bases). With 3 bases removed from V and 1 base from J, the gap between germline ends came to 13 bases. The CDR3 loop spans 15 amino acids. Germline values: CDR1 MDHEN, CDR2 SYDVKM. The CDR3: CASSFQGTLSYEQYF. CDR3 in DNA: TGTGCCAGCAGTTTTCAGGGGACCCTTTCCTACGAGCAGTACTTC.

The chain combines TRBV14 with TRBJ2-7; 10 bases are shared with TRBD2. This CDR3 comprises 15 residues. Germline lookup yields CDR1 SGHDN and CDR2 FVKESK. V lost 5 bases, J lost 3 bases, and 7 bases stayed unmatched. CDR3 nucleotide sequence: TGTGCCAGCAGCTCCGATGCTAGCGGGAGCTACGAGCAGTACTTC. It is translated as CASSSDASGSYEQYF.

The V call is TRBV28, the J call TRBJ1-2, with 10 bases lining up with TRBD1. With V trimmed by 3 bases and J by 7 bases, 5 bases remained unmatched. Germline V CDR1 and CDR2: MDHEN, SYDVKM. CDR3 length: 14 residues. CDR3 residues: CASSFLTGGFGYTF. The CDR3 nucleotides read TGTGCCAGCAGTTTCCTGACAGGGGGCTTTGGCTACACCTTC.

V gene TRBV28 combines with J gene TRBJ2-5; perhaps TRBD2 as D (5 bases). The V and J ends lost 5 bases and 5 bases respectively, with 12 bases between them. The germline V gene encodes CDR1 MDHEN and CDR2 SYDVKM. The CDR3 is 13 amino acids. The CDR3 loop is CASSPGSVETQYF. DNA for the CDR3: TGTGCCAGCAGTCCGGGGAGTGTTGAGACCCAGTACTTC.

This chain connects TRBV15 to TRBJ2-7; TRBD2 might be the D (6 bases). The CDR3 is 14 amino acids. Germline-derived CDR1 and CDR2 are LNHNV and YYDKDF (reference sequence). Trimming pared 3 bases from V and 2 bases from J, leaving 11 bases between. This chain's CDR3 is CATSREGIPYEQYF. CDR3 DNA sequence: TGTGCCACCAGCAGGGAGGGGATTCCCTACGAGCAGTACTTC.

This chain joins TRBV7-2 and TRBJ1-1, with 7 bases fitting TRBD1. V lost 3 bases to trimming and J lost 1 base; unmatched junction nucleotides: 5. The CDR3 length is 15 residues. Germline values: CDR1 SGHTA, CDR2 FQGNSA. CDR3 sequence: CASSLAGTANTEAFF. The CDR3 nucleotides read TGTGCCAGCAGCTTGGCAGGGACAGCGAACACTGAAGCTTTCTTT.

In its sample, this clone was seen once. The chain combines TRBV28 with TRBJ2-7, with TRBD1 matching over 7 bases. Germline assignment: CDR1 MDHEN and CDR2 SYDVKM. V dropped 3 bases and J dropped 4; count of bases not matched to a gene: 6. The CDR3 runs to 14 residues. CDR3 DNA: TGTGCCAGCAGTTTCCTAGGGGGCGAATACGAGCAGTACTTC. This codes for CASSFLGGEYEQYF.

This chain joins TRBV9 and TRBJ1-1; the D gene is possibly TRBD1 (5 bases). Germline CDR1 SGDLS, CDR2 YYNGEE. The CDR3 runs to 14 residues. Trimming stripped 3 bases from V and 8 bases from J, with 17 bases between. The CDR3 reads CASSGMVGGEEAFF. DNA for the CDR3: TGTGCCAGCAGCGGCATGGTTGGGGGGGAGGAAGCTTTCTTT.

V is TRBV7-2 and J is TRBJ2-3; 9 bases are a match to TRBD2. In germline, CDR1 is SGHTA, CDR2 FQGNSA. V was pared by 1 base and J by 5 bases, with 7 bases of the junction left unmatched. This CDR3 is 16 amino acids long. The CDR3 sequence is CASSLGSSGGVDTQYF. The CDR3 DNA reads as TGTGCCAGCAGCTTAGGTAGTAGCGGGGGTGTAGATACGCAGTATTTT.